The 8 T cell receptor beta chains presented below share a single source sample, sequenced in a study of blood T cells in healthy people across ages. The authors ran a second PCR of about 6 to 12 cycles using a sample-barcoded 5' primer and a J-beta primer mix. TCRdb passed the 5' RACE reads through MiXCR, listing each CDR3 protein once. The sample gives 550,000 to 650,000 distinct CDR3 sequences, about 29% of which show up once; 3% to 4% is in the top ten. The same data also went into a second study, on T cells of mothers and their children.

Sequenced material: blood. The source is a boy aged 2 to 9 in good health.

This clonotype was picked up a small number of times. The chain carries TRBV4-3 and TRBJ1-2, with a possible D match to TRBD1 (6 bases). CDR1 is LGHNA, CDR2 YSLEER, per germline. CDR3 size: 12 residues. The ends were cut back, 0 bases at V and 11 bases at J, with 10 bases in the middle. The CDR3 nucleotides are TGCGCCAGCAGCCAAGAAGGCCAGGGGTACACCTTC. Protein sequence: CASSQEGQGYTF.

Only a few counts were recorded for this clonotype. The chain has TRBV6-5 and TRBJ2-7; tentatively, D is TRBD1 (5 bases). Trimming pared 8 bases from V and 0 bases from J, leaving 11 bases between. Germline V CDR1 and CDR2: MNHEY, SVGAGI. CDR3 length equals 13 residues. The CDR3 DNA is TGTGCCAGCGGTACAGGATTCTCCTACGAGCAGTACTTC. This gives the protein CASGTGFSYEQYF.

This clonotype came up many times. This chain links TRBV27 with TRBJ2-1, with D possibly matching TRBD1 (6 bases). The DNA matches TRBJ2-5 better at its end, which makes the J call doubtful. The germline V gene encodes CDR1 MNHEY and CDR2 SMNVEV (reference sequence). The length of the CDR3 is 11 residues. CDR3 region: CASSRGGTQYF. In DNA form, the CDR3 reads TGTGCCAGCAGCCGAGGGGGGACCCAGTACTTC.

V usage is TRBV30 and J usage is TRBJ1-1; D call uncertain. The V end was cut by 4 bases, the J end by 2 bases, with 11 bases between. The CDR3 runs to 13 residues. The germline V gene has CDR1 GTSNPN and CDR2 SVGIG (reference sequence). The CDR3 sequence is CAWTAVTNTEAFF. The CDR3 nucleotides read TGTGCCTGGACGGCGGTGACAAACACTGAAGCTTTCTTT.

This clonotype occurred a few times. V gene TRBV20-1 combines with J gene TRBJ1-4; a weak D match, TRBD1 (5 bases). Germline values: CDR1 DFQATT, CDR2 SNEGSKA (reference sequence). Trimming cost V 8 bases and J 6 bases, with 16 bases left between them. The CDR3 covers 13 residues. The CDR3: CSSIGEGYEKLFF. The CDR3 bases are TGCAGTTCGATAGGGGAAGGGTATGAAAAACTGTTTTTT.

V gene TRBV9 combines with J gene TRBJ2-5; 13 positions agree with TRBD2. V trimming: 4 bases; J trimming: 4 bases; junction bases outside the gene matches: 7. Germline CDR1 and CDR2: SGDLS and YYNGEE. The CDR3 is 16 amino acids. CDR3 nucleotides: TGTGCCAGCAGCCCGGGGACTAGCGGGGAACGAGAGACCCAGTACTTC. Its translation is CASSPGTSGERETQYF.

The J gene is TRBJ2-3, the V gene TRBV10-3, with 8 nucleotides matching TRBD1. The CDR3 consists of 18 residues. V gave up 4 bases and J gave up 1 base; unmatched junction bases: 13. Per the germline V gene, CDR1 is ENHRY and CDR2 is SYGVKD. CDR3 amino acids: CAISVTPFRGPRTDTQYF. CDR3 DNA: TGTGCCATCAGTGTCACTCCCTTCAGGGGGCCCCGCACAGATACGCAGTATTTT.

In this sample, this clonotype turned up a few times. This chain connects TRBV11-2 to TRBJ1-4, with D possibly matching TRBD1 (5 bases). This CDR3 is built from 16 residues. In germline, CDR1 is SGHAT, CDR2 FQNNGV. V was clipped by 5 bases and J by 4 bases, with 17 bases between them. CDR3 sequence (DNA): TGTGCCAGCAGCCCCGAGGCAGGGCTAAGTAATGAAAAACTGTTTTTT. Translation: CASSPEAGLSNEKLFF.